At least ten counts were recorded for the clone carrying this T cell receptor beta chain. Its cognate antigen is unknown. Generated by immunoSEQ multiplex PCR, the TCRdb table keeps only in-frame clones and is missing some. The data hold about 1 million clones, with around three quarters observed a single time. This entry belongs to a study of shared clonotypes between healthy human individuals. Whole-study findings and limits: Clonotypes that were shared across a handful of donors made up around 5% of naive CD4 clonotypes. Owing to a small donor count, the genetic and exposure-history diversity represented was limited.

Donation came from healthy HIV-negative adults that had no recent acute infections or vaccinations. The CDR3 is 14 amino acids. The germline V gene encodes CDR1 MDHEN and CDR2 SYDVKM. With V trimmed by 2 bases and J by 7 bases, 5 bases remained unmatched. The specimen sequenced was memory CD4+ T cells from PBMCs. Subset reported: CD45RA-negative fraction. The chain employs TRBV28 and TRBJ1-1; 9 bases agree with TRBD1. The TCR was taken from a man aged 18 to 30 in good health. Some clones in this sample may be carry-over from other donors' samples. The CDR3 region has the DNA TGTGCCAGCAGTTTACCTACAGGGGGCCGTGAAGCTTTCTTT. This translates into CASSLPTGGREAFF.